Listed below are T cell receptor beta chains from one sample, sequenced in a study of blood T cell repertoires in COVID-19. Method: immunoSEQ multiplex PCR; TCRdb's copy keeps in-frame clones and lacks some. In the table there are more than 35,000 clones, about four fifths of which are singletons. Sequenced input: peripheral blood. These TCRs come from a man older than 75 with active or convalescent COVID-19. Each CDR3 is given with its conserved first and last residue. Fields, in order: clone size, J gene, V gene, D gene, CDR3 protein, CDR3 DNA. The D gene is left open where the match is weak. A clone size is listed for some rows: how often the clone was seen (once, few, many), or a class if it is expanded.

.	TRBJ1-5	TRBV20-1	.	CSANLAQHF	TGCAGTGCTAATTTAGCCCAGCATTTT
.	TRBJ2-3	TRBV19	.	CASSWGGTDTQYF	TGTGCCAGTAGTTGGGGAGGCACAGATACGCAGTATTTT
once	TRBJ1-2	TRBV5-6	.	CASSLVGGYTF	TGTGCCAGCAGCTTGGTCGGGGGCTACACCTTC
.	TRBJ1-2	TRBV10-3	TRBD1	CAISEVRGVTYGYTF	TGTGCCATCAGTGAGGTCAGGGGGGTTACCTATGGCTACACCTTC
.	TRBJ2-7	TRBV5-1	TRBD2	CASSLGTSGNHYEQYF	TGCGCCAGCAGCTTGGGGACTAGCGGGAACCACTACGAGCAGTACTTC
.	TRBJ2-7	TRBV28	TRBD1	CASSLGDRKGHEQYF	TGTGCCAGCAGTTTAGGGGACAGGAAAGGCCACGAGCAGTACTTC
.	TRBJ2-5	TRBV4-2	.	CASSQLGGPRGETQYF	TGTGCCAGCAGCCAGCTGGGCGGCCCCCGGGGGGAGACCCAGTACTTC
.	TRBJ2-2	TRBV24-1	TRBD1	CATKGQGTGELFF	TGTGCCACCAAGGGACAGGGGACCGGGGAGCTGTTTTTT
.	TRBJ2-7	TRBV18	.	CASSPSSYEQYF	TGTGCCAGCTCACCGAGCTCCTACGAGCAGTACTTC
.	TRBJ1-2	TRBV2	.	CAVPGGELGYGYTF	TGTGCCGTCCCCGGGGGGGAACTCGGCTATGGCTACACCTTC
.	TRBJ1-2	TRBV6-6	TRBD1	CASSYPGTGNYGYTF	TGTGCCAGCAGTTACCCTGGGACAGGGAACTATGGCTACACCTTC
once	TRBJ2-5	TRBV4-2	.	CASSQGGDQETQYF	TGTGCCAGCAGCCAAGGGGGCGACCAAGAGACCCAGTACTTC
.	TRBJ1-6	TRBV6-5	.	CASSSGAGQGSPLHF	TGTGCCAGCAGTTCCGGGGCGGGGCAGGGTTCACCCCTCCACTTT
.	TRBJ1-6	TRBV6-5	.	CASSYSDGDNSPLHF	TGTGCCAGCAGTTACTCAGACGGAGATAATTCACCCCTCCACTTT
once	TRBJ2-7	TRBV11-2	TRBD2	CASSPLAGAHEQYF	TGTGCCAGCAGCCCCTTAGCGGGAGCCCACGAGCAGTACTTC
few	TRBJ2-7	TRBV7-9	.	CASSFFAEGSGEGEQYF	TGTGCCAGCAGCTTTTTTGCTGAGGGGTCAGGGGAAGGCGAGCAGTACTTC
.	TRBJ2-6	TRBV29-1	TRBD1	CSVEDRVHSGANVLTF	TGCAGCGTTGAGGACAGGGTACACTCTGGGGCCAACGTCCTGACTTTC
once	TRBJ1-1	TRBV28	TRBD1	CASRTGVRGTEAFF	TGTGCCAGTAGAACAGGGGTTAGGGGCACTGAAGCTTTCTTT
.	TRBJ2-7	TRBV5-1	TRBD1	CASSVTGAEQYF	TGCGCCAGCAGCGTCACAGGGGCCGAGCAGTACTTC
.	TRBJ1-3	TRBV7-8	.	CASNPGESGNTIYF	TGTGCCAGCAACCCCGGAGAATCTGGAAACACCATATATTTT
.	TRBJ2-1	TRBV5-1	TRBD2	CASSHRTSGAQMEQFF	TGCGCCAGCAGCCATAGGACTAGCGGGGCACAAATGGAGCAGTTCTTC
.	TRBJ2-5	TRBV15	TRBD2	CATSPAGGARLETQYF	TGTGCCACCTCACCCGCCGGGGGGGCTAGGTTGGAGACCCAGTACTTC
.	TRBJ2-1	TRBV5-4	TRBD2	CASSRGGWGEEFF	TGTGCCAGCAGCCGGGGGGGCTGGGGGGAGGAGTTCTTC
.	TRBJ1-1	TRBV10-3	TRBD1	CAINPDRGLVTEAFF	TGTGCCATCAACCCGGACAGGGGGCTCGTCACTGAAGCTTTCTTT
few	TRBJ1-2	TRBV30	.	CAWRSWSPSYGYTF	TGTGCCTGGAGGTCGTGGAGCCCCAGCTATGGCTACACCTTC
once	TRBJ2-7	TRBV3-1/TRBV3-2	TRBD1	CASSLGQGSYEQYF	TGTGCCAGCAGCTTAGGACAGGGAAGTTACGAGCAGTACTTC
.	TRBJ1-5	TRBV19	.	CASGTVGGPQHF	TGTGCCAGTGGAACCGTCGGGGGACCCCAGCATTTT
.	TRBJ1-1	TRBV19	TRBD1	CASRGDRDGAEAFF	TGTGCCAGCCGAGGGGACAGGGACGGGGCTGAAGCTTTCTTT
.	TRBJ2-7	TRBV5-6	.	CASSLYSSGAGGREQYF	TGTGCCAGCAGCTTGTATTCCTCGGGGGCAGGGGGACGCGAGCAGTACTTC
.	TRBJ2-3	TRBV5-8	TRBD2	CASSWPGGERLWDTQYF	TGTGCCAGCAGCTGGCCGGGGGGGGAGAGACTCTGGGATACGCAGTATTTT
few	TRBJ2-2	TRBV6-6	.	CASSYSMAGGELFF	TGTGCCAGCAGTTACTCGATGGCTGGCGGGGAGCTGTTTTTT
.	TRBJ2-3	TRBV28	TRBD1	CASSFLTGASTDTQYF	TGTGCCAGCAGTTTCCTGACAGGGGCCAGCACAGATACGCAGTATTTT
.	TRBJ2-1	TRBV24-1	.	CATSDLARGEQFF	TGTGCCACCAGTGATTTGGCTCGGGGTGAGCAGTTCTTC
once	TRBJ1-5	TRBV10-3	TRBD1	CATGQEKGSDNQPQHF	TGTGCCACCGGACAGGAGAAAGGGTCCGACAATCAGCCCCAGCATTTT
.	TRBJ1-2	TRBV6-6	TRBD1	CASSLGQGGGYTF	TGTGCCAGCAGCCTCGGACAGGGTGGGGGCTACACCTTC
few	TRBJ2-3	TRBV28	TRBD2	CASSLPPAGGPDTQYF	TGTGCCAGCAGTTTACCTCCTGCGGGGGGGCCAGATACGCAGTATTTT
.	TRBJ1-1	TRBV19	TRBD1	CASRGTGRNTEAFF	TGTGCCAGTAGAGGGACAGGGAGGAACACTGAAGCTTTCTTT
.	TRBJ1-4	TRBV2	TRBD1	CASRAPGQGVKRTNEKLFF	TGTGCCAGCAGGGCCCCGGGACAGGGGGTTAAAAGAACTAATGAAAAACTGTTTTTT
.	TRBJ2-5	TRBV6-2/TRBV6-3	TRBD1	CASSYAGQGPETQYF	TGTGCCAGCAGTTATGCGGGACAGGGACCAGAGACCCAGTACTTC
.	TRBJ1-2	TRBV19	.	CASSLEGGDHLANYGYTF	TGTGCCAGTTCCCTCGAGGGAGGGGATCATTTAGCTAACTATGGCTACACCTTC
.	TRBJ2-3	TRBV4-2	TRBD2	CASSQARTSRDTQYF	TGTGCCAGCAGCCAAGCCCGGACTAGCAGGGATACGCAGTATTTT
.	TRBJ1-2	TRBV19	TRBD1	CASSIDLGRGRKNYGYTF	TGTGCCAGTAGTATAGATCTCGGCAGGGGGCGGAAGAACTATGGCTACACCTTC
.	TRBJ2-3	TRBV7-9	TRBD1	CASSRQGGLTDTQYF	TGTGCCAGCAGTCGACAGGGGGGGCTGACAGATACGCAGTATTTT
.	TRBJ2-2	TRBV7-9	.	CASSLRQGLNTGELFF	TGTGCCAGCAGCTTAAGACAGGGACTGAACACCGGGGAGCTGTTTTTT
.	TRBJ2-3	TRBV7-2	TRBD2	CASSLSLAGGLGDTQYF	TGTGCCAGCAGCTTATCGCTAGCGGGAGGGCTTGGCGATACGCAGTATTTT
.	TRBJ2-3	TRBV9	TRBD2	CASRATSGGERDTQYF	TGTGCCAGCAGGGCGACTAGCGGGGGAGAAAGAGATACGCAGTATTTT
.	TRBJ1-3	TRBV9	.	CASSVGLISGNTIYF	TGTGCCAGCAGCGTAGGACTGATCTCTGGAAACACCATATATTTT
.	TRBJ1-4	TRBV5-1	.	CASSSGRGNEKLFF	TGCGCCAGCAGCTCCGGGAGGGGTAATGAAAAACTGTTTTTT
.	TRBJ2-2	TRBV6-6	TRBD1	CASSSQGQLRTGELFF	TGTGCCAGCAGTTCCCAGGGACAGTTACGCACCGGGGAGCTGTTTTTT
.	TRBJ1-6	TRBV2	.	CASSEALWTDNSPLHF	TGTGCCAGCAGTGAAGCGCTTTGGACAGATAATTCACCCCTCCACTTT
.	TRBJ2-7	TRBV5-5	.	CASSSRLISYEQYF	TGTGCCAGCAGCTCGAGACTTATCTCCTACGAGCAGTACTTC
.	TRBJ1-1	TRBV18	.	CASSPEGTHTEAFF	TGTGCCAGCTCCCCGGAGGGCACGCACACTGAAGCTTTCTTT
.	TRBJ2-3	TRBV11-2	TRBD2	CASSLDPPGGGTDTQYF	TGTGCCAGCAGCTTAGATCCCCCGGGGGGAGGCACAGATACGCAGTATTTT
.	TRBJ2-1	TRBV4-3	.	CASSQEGPYNEQFF	TGCGCCAGCAGCCAAGAGGGCCCCTACAATGAGCAGTTCTTC
few	TRBJ2-7	TRBV6-6	.	CASSWAGRETYEQYF	TGTGCCAGCAGTTGGGCAGGACGGGAAACTTACGAGCAGTACTTC
.	TRBJ1-2	TRBV14	TRBD1	CASSHRDRIYGYTF	TGTGCCAGCAGTCACCGGGACAGGATCTATGGCTACACCTTC
.	TRBJ2-1	TRBV9	TRBD2	CASSPGTSGYNEQFF	TGTGCCAGCAGCCCCGGGACTAGCGGTTACAATGAGCAGTTCTTC
once	TRBJ2-3	TRBV27	.	CASSSVEAGGTDTQYF	TGTGCCAGCAGTTCGGTCGAGGCAGGGGGCACAGATACGCAGTATTTT
.	TRBJ1-6	TRBV3-1/TRBV3-2	TRBD1	CASRPTGQGGSPLHF	TGTGCCAGCAGACCTACGGGACAGGGGGGATCACCCCTCCACTTT
.	TRBJ1-3	TRBV5-4	TRBD1	CASQRQGPGNTIYF	TGTGCCAGCCAAAGACAGGGTCCTGGAAACACCATATATTTT